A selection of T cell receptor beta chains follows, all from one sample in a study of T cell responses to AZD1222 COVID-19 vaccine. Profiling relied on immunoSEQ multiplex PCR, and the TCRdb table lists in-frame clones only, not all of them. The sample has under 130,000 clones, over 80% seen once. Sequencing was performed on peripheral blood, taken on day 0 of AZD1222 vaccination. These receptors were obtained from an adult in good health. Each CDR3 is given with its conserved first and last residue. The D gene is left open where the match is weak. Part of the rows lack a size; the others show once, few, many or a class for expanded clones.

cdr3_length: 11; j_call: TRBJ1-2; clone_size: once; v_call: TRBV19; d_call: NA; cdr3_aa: CASTLGRGYTF; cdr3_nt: TGTGCCAGTACCCTAGGGCGTGGCTACACCTTC
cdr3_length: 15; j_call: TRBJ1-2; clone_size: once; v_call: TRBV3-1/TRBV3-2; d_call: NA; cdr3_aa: CASSPETVLVYGYTF; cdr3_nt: TGTGCCAGCAGCCCGGAGACAGTTTTAGTCTATGGCTACACCTTC
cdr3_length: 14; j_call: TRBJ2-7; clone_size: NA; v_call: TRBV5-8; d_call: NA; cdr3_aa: CASSPRERSYEQYF; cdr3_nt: TGTGCCAGCAGCCCTCGGGAACGTTCCTACGAGCAGTACTTC
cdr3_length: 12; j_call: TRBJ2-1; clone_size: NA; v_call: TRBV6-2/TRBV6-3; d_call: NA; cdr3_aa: CASSPPSDEQFF; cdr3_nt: TGTGCCAGCAGTCCCCCCTCGGATGAGCAGTTCTTC
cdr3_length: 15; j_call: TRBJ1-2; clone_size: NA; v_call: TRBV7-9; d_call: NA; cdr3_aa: CASRAAGVFSAGYTF; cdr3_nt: TGTGCCAGCAGAGCCGCAGGGGTATTTTCGGCGGGCTACACCTTC
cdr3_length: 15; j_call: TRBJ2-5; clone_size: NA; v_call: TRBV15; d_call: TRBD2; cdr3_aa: CATSRDFWSDSGGHF; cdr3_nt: TGTGCCACCAGCAGAGATTTTTGGAGCGATAGCGGGGGACACTTC
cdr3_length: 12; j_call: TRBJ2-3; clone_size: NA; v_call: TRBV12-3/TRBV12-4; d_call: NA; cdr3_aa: CASSNRGDTQYF; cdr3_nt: TGTGCCAGCAGTAACAGAGGAGATACGCAGTATTTT
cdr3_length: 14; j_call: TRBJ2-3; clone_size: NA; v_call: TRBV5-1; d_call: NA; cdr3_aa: CASSPRSETDTQYF; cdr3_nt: TGCGCCAGCAGCCCCCGGTCAGAAACAGATACGCAGTATTTT
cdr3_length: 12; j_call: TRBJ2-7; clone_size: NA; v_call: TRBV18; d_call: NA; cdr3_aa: CASSPREWEQYF; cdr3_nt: TGTGCCAGCTCACCTAGGGAATGGGAGCAGTACTTC
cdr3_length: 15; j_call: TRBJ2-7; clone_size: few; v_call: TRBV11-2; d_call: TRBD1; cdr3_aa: CASSFPGTGGYEQYF; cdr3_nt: TGTGCCAGCAGCTTCCCTGGGACAGGGGGCTACGAGCAGTACTTC
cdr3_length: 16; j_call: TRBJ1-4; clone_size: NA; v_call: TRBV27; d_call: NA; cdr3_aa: CASSLFSTASNEKLFF; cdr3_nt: TGTGCCAGCAGTTTATTCTCGACAGCGTCTAATGAAAAACTGTTTTTT
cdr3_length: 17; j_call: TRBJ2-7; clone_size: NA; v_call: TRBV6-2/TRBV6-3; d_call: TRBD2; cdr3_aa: CASSYPPGAGRDYEQYF; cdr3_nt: TGTGCCAGCAGTTACCCTCCGGGTGCGGGGAGGGACTACGAGCAGTACTTC
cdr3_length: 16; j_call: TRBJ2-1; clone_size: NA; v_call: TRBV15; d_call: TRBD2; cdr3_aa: CATSHPTGRKVVGQFF; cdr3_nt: TGTGCCACCAGCCACCCTACCGGGAGGAAGGTAGTGGGGCAGTTCTTC
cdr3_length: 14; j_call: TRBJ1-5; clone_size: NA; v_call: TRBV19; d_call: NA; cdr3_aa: CASSSRGGEQPQHF; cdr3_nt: TGTGCCAGTAGTTCGCGGGGGGGCGAGCAGCCCCAGCATTTT
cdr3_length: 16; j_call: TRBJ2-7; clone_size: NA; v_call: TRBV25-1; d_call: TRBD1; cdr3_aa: CASSESRTGIFYEQYF; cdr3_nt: TGTGCCAGCAGTGAATCCCGGACAGGAATCTTCTACGAGCAGTACTTC
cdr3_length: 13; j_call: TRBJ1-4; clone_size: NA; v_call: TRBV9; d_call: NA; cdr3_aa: CASSTAPQEKLFF; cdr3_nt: TGTGCCAGCAGCACCGCCCCCCAAGAAAAACTGTTTTTT
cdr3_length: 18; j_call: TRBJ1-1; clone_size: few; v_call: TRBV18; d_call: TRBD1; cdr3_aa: CASSPNRPGQGGGTEAFF; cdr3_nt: TGTGCCAGCTCACCCAATCGACCCGGACAGGGAGGTGGCACTGAAGCTTTCTTT
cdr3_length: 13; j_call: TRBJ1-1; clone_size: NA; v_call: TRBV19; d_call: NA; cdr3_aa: CAIRQWGNTEAFF; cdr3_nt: TGTGCCATCAGACAGTGGGGGAACACTGAAGCTTTCTTT
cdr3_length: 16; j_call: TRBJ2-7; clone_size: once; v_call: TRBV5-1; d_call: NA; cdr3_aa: CASSPRGQRTLIEQYF; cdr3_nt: TGCGCCAGCAGCCCCAGAGGCCAGCGGACCCTTATCGAGCAGTACTTC
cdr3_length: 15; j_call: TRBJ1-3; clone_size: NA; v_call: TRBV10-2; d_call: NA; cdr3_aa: CASSESGGVGNTIYF; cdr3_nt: TGCGCCAGCAGTGAATCTGGCGGGGTTGGAAACACCATATATTTT
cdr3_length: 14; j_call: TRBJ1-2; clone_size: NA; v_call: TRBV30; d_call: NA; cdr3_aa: CAWSVSIVLYGYTF; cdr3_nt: TGTGCCTGGAGTGTATCCATTGTACTGTATGGCTACACCTTC
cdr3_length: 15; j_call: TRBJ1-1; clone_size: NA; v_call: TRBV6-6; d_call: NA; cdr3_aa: CASSSPVVSDTEAFF; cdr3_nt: TGTGCCAGCAGTTCCCCCGTGGTAAGCGACACTGAAGCTTTCTTT
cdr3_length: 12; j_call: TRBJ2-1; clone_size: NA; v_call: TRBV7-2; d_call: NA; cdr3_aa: CASSTLYNEQFF; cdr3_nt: TGTGCCAGCAGCACTCTTTACAATGAGCAGTTCTTC
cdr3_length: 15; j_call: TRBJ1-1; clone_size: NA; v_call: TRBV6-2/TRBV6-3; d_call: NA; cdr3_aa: CASSYSGTLNTEAFF; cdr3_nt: TGTGCCAGCAGTTACTCTGGGACATTGAACACTGAAGCTTTCTTT
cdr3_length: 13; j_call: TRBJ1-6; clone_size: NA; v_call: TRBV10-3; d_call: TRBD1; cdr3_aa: CAARQGINSPLHF; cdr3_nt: TGTGCCGCTCGACAGGGGATTAATTCACCCCTCCACTTT
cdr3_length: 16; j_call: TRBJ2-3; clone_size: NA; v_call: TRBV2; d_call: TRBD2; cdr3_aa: CASSLGLAGWTDTQYF; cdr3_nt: TGTGCCAGCAGTCTGGGACTAGCGGGATGGACAGATACGCAGTATTTT
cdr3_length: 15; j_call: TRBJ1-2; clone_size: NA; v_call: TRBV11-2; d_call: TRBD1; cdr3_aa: CASSAGTGDIGGYTF; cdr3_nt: TGTGCCAGCAGCGCGGGGACAGGGGATATAGGTGGCTACACCTTC
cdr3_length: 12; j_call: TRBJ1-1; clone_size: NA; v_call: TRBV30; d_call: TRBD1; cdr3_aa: CAWGSTGTEAFF; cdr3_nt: TGTGCCTGGGGATCGACAGGGACTGAAGCTTTCTTT
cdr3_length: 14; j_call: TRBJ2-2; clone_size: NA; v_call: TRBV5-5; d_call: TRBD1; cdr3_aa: CASRRTGETGELFF; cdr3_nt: TGTGCCAGCAGAAGGACAGGGGAGACCGGGGAGCTGTTTTTT
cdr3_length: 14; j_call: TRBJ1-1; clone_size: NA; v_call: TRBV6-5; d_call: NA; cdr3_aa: CASTPHGVYTEAFF; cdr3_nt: TGTGCCAGCACCCCCCACGGAGTTTACACTGAAGCTTTCTTT
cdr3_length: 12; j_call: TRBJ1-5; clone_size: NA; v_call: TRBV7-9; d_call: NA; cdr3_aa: CASSRGDQPQHF; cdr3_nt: TGTGCCAGCAGCCGCGGGGATCAGCCCCAGCATTTT
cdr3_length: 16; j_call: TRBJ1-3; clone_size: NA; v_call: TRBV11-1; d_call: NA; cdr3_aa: CASSFTAVFPGNTIYF; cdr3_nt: TGTGCCAGCAGCTTTACGGCAGTCTTTCCTGGAAACACCATATATTTT
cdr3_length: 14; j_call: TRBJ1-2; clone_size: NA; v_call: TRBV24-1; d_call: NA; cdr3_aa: CATSDGGTVEGYTF; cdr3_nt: TGTGCCACCAGTGATGGGGGCACAGTGGAAGGCTACACCTTC
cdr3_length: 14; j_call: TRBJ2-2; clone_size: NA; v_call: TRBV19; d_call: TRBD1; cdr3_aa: CASTGQGFTGELFF; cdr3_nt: TGTGCCAGTACGGGACAGGGGTTCACCGGGGAGCTGTTTTTT
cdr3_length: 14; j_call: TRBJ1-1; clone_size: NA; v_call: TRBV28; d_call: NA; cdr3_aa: CASSPQKEIPEAFF; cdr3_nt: TGTGCCAGCAGTCCACAAAAGGAGATCCCTGAAGCTTTCTTT
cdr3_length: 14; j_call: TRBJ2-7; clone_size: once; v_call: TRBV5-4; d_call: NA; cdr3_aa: CASSLVGLTYEQYF; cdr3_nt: TGTGCCAGCAGCTTGGTGGGACTTACCTACGAGCAGTACTTC
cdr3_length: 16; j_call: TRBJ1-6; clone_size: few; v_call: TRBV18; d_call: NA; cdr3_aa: CASSENLSSYNSPLHF; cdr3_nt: TGTGCCAGCTCCGAGAACCTGAGCTCCTATAATTCACCCCTCCACTTT
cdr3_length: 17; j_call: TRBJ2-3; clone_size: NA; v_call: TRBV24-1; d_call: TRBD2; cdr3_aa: CATSDKGTSGSTDTQYF; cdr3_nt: TGTGCCACCAGTGACAAAGGGACTAGCGGAAGCACAGATACGCAGTATTTT
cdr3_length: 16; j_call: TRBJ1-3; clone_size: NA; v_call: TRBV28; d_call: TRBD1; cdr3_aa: CASSPTGRFSGNTIYF; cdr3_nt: TGTGCCAGCAGTCCGACAGGGCGATTCTCTGGAAACACCATATATTTT
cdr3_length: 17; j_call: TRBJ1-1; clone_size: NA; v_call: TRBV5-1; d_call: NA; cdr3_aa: CASSLVIGTPLGTEAFF; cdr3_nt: TGCGCCAGCAGCTTGGTGATAGGAACTCCCCTGGGCACTGAAGCTTTCTTT
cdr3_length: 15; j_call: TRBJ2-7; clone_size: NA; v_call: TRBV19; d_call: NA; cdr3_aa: CASSMGGIGAYEQYF; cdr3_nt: TGTGCCAGTAGTATGGGAGGTATCGGCGCCTACGAGCAGTACTTC
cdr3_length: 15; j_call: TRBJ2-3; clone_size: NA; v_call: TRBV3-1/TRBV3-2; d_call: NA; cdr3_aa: CASSQGAGVSDTQYF; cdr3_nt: TGTGCCAGCAGCCAGGGGGCGGGGGTGTCAGATACGCAGTATTTT
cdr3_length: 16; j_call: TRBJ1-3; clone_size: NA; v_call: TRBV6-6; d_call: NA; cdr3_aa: CASSSQTGTSGNTIYF; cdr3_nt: TGTGCCAGCAGTTCTCAGACAGGTACCTCTGGAAACACCATATATTTT
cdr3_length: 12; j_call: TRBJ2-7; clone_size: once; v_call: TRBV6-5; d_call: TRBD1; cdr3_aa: CAAGTGVYEQYF; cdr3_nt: TGTGCCGCAGGGACAGGGGTCTACGAGCAGTACTTC
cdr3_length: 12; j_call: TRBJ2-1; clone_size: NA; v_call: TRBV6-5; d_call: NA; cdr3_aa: CASSYLGGEQFF; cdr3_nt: TGTGCCAGCAGTTACTTGGGGGGAGAGCAGTTCTTC
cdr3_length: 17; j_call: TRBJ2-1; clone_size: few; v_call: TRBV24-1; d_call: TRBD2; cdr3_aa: CATSDPTPGLASHEQFF; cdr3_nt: TGTGCCACCAGTGACCCAACACCGGGACTAGCAAGTCATGAGCAGTTCTTC